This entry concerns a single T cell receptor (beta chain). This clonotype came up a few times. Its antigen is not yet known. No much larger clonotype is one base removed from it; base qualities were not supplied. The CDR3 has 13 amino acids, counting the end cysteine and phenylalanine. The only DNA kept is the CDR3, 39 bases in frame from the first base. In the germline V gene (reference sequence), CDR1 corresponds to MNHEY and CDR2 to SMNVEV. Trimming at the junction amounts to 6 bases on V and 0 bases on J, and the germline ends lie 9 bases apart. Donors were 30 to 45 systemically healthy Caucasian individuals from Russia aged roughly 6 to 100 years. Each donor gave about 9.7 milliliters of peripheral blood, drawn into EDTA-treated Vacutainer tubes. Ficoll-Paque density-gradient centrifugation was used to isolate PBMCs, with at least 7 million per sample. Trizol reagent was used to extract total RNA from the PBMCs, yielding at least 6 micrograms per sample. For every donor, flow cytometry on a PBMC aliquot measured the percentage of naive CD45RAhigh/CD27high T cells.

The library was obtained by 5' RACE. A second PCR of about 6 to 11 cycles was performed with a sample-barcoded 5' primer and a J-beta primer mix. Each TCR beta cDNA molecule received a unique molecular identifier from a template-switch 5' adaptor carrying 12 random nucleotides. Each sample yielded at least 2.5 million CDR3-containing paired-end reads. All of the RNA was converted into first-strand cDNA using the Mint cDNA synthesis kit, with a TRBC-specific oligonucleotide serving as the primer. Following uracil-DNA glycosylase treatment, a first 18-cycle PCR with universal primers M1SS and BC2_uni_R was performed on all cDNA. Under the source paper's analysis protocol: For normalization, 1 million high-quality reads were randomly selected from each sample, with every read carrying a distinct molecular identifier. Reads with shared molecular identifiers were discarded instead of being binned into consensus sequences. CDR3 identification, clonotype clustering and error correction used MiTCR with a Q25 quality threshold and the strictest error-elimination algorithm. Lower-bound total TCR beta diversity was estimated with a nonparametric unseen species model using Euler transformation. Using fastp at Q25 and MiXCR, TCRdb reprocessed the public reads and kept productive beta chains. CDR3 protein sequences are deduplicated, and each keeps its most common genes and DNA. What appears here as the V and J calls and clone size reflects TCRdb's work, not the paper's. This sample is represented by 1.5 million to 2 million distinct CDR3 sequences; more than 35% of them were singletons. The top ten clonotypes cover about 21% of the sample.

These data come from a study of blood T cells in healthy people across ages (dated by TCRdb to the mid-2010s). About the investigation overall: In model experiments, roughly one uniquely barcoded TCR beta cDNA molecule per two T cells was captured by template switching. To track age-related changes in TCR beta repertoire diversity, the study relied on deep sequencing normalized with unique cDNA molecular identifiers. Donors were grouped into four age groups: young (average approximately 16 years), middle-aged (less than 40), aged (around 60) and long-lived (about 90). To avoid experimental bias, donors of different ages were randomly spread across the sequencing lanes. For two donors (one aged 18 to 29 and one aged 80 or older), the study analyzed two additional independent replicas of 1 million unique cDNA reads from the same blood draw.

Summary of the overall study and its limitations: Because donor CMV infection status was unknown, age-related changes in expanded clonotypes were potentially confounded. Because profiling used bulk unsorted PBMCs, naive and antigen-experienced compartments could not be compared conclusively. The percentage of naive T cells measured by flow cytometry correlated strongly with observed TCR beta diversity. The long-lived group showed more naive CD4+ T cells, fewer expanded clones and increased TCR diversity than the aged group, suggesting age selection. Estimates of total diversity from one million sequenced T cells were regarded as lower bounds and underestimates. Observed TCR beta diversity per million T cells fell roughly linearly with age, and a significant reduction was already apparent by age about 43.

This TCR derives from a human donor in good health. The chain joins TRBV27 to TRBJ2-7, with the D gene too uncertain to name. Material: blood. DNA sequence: TGTGCCAGCAGCGGATTGTTCTCCTACGAGCAGTACTTC. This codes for CASSGLFSYEQYF.